This T cell receptor beta chain was recorded in a study of blood T cell repertoires in COVID-19. Study-wide context: Specimens from acute and convalescent COVID-19 originated in the United States, Italy and Spain. Sources were T cells, B-cell-depleted T cells, or PBMCs; the material itself was cDNA or gDNA.

Per the original methods: Amplification with reference gene primers provided the estimates of nucleated cell counts. This table comes from immunoSEQ multiplex PCR, and its TCRdb copy is limited to in-frame clones, with some not included. The D gene and trimming were derived from the DNA, and the V and J assignments and clone size from that table. This table has roughly 240,000 clones, 86% appearing once. Sequenced: peripheral blood. The receptor was isolated from a woman aged 55-70 years who had recovered from COVID-19.

The CDR3 spells CASRSPGVTGANVLTF. The CDR3 nucleotides are TGTGCCAGCAGATCTCCAGGGGTGACTGGGGCCAACGTCCTGACTTTC. The V and J genes are TRBV27 and TRBJ2-6; the D gene is possibly TRBD1 (6 bases). V lost 6 bases to trimming and J lost 2 bases, with 14 bases between them. Germline-derived CDR1 and CDR2 are MNHEY and SMNVEV (reference sequence). The length of the CDR3 is 16 residues.